A single sample gave rise to the 19 T cell receptor beta chains below, sequenced in a study of shared clonotypes between healthy human individuals. This table comes from immunoSEQ multiplex PCR, and its TCRdb copy is limited to in-frame clones, with some not included. The table records about half a million clones, about 84% of them present only once. The specimen sequenced was PBMCs. These receptors all stem from a woman aged 35 to 49 in good health. Some clones in this sample may be carry-over from other donors' samples.

The table lists this clone with a count of one. The chain is built from TRBV5-1 and TRBJ1-4, with 8 bases aligning to TRBD1. The CDR3 extends over 14 amino acids. Germline loops: CDR1 SGHRS, CDR2 YFSETQ. The junction had 8 bases not matched to a gene; V was cut back by 1 base and J by 12 bases. The CDR3 sequence is CASSLRQGPAELFF. CDR3 nucleotide sequence: TGCGCCAGCAGCTTGAGACAGGGGCCTGCAGAACTGTTTTTT.

The V and J genes are TRBV7-3 and TRBJ1-1; D gene uncertain. CDR1 is SGHTA, CDR2 FQGTGA, per germline. The V and J ends lost 6 bases and 5 bases respectively, with 7 bases between them. This CDR3 comprises 11 residues. CDR3 in DNA: TGTGCCAGCAGGGGAAAGACTGAAGCTTTCTTT. Protein sequence: CASRGKTEAFF.

This clone occurred a few times. The V and J genes are TRBV28 and TRBJ1-5; no firm D call. Trimming took off 5 bases at V and 3 bases at J, with 5 bases between the two ends. There are 12 residues in the CDR3. Germline values: CDR1 MDHEN, CDR2 SYDVKM. The CDR3 sequence is CASSPFNQPQHF. CDR3 coding DNA: TGTGCCAGCAGTCCGTTCAATCAGCCCCAGCATTTT.

The rearrangement uses TRBV18 and TRBJ1-1, with D tentatively TRBD1 (5 bases). Trimming took 2 bases from V and 7 from J, leaving 17 bases between them. The CDR3 spans 15 residues. Germline V gene data show CDR1 as KGHSH and CDR2 as LQKENI. CDR3 nucleotide sequence: TGTGCCAGCTCACCATTGCAGGGAGGGGTAAATGAAGCTTTCTTT. It specifies CASSPLQGGVNEAFF. The entire variable domain, with the rest obtained from reference TRBV18 and TRBJ1-1, is as follows: NAGVMQNPRHLVRRRGQEARLRCSPMKGHSHVYWYRQLPEEGLKFMVYLQKENIIDESGMPKERFSAEFPKEGPSILRIQQVVRGDSAAYFCASSPLQGGVNEAFFGQGTRLTVV.

This clone was seen only once. The chain links TRBV21-1 to TRBJ2-5; TRBD2, as called in the table, went unchecked against the DNA. TRBV21-1 is an annotated pseudogene. The CDR3 contains 14 residues. The CDR3, as DNA: TGTGCCAGCAGCAAAGCGGGACTTCGAGAGACCCAGTACTTC. This translates into CASSKAGLRETQYF.

This chain connects TRBV4-2 to TRBJ1-4; perhaps TRBD1 as D (5 bases). The CDR3 is 15 amino acids. Germline values: CDR1 LGHNA, CDR2 YNFKEQ. V was clipped by 1 base and J by 8 bases, with 14 bases between them. Written as DNA, the CDR3 is TGTGCCAGCAGCCAAGCCCAGGGTGTCGGGGAAAAACTGTTTTTT. Its protein product is CASSQAQGVGEKLFF.

This clone was recorded only once. Only one base separates this from a far larger clonotype, so it likely reflects a read error. Other DNA sequences within the sample encode an identical CDR3. DNA of the CDR3: TGTGCCAGCAGTTTAACTACAGGACCTTACTATGGCTACACCTTC. Translating gives CASSLTTGPYYGYTF. The chain uses TRBV28 and TRBJ1-2, with D maybe TRBD1 (5 bases). With 2 bases removed from V and 3 bases from J, the gap between germline ends came to 13 bases. This CDR3 is 15 amino acids long. Germline-derived CDR1 and CDR2 are MDHEN and SYDVKM.

CDR3 bases: TGTGCCAGCAGTTGGTCTCTGGATAGCAATCAGCCCCAGCATTTT. Encoded protein: CASSWSLDSNQPQHF. The chain employs TRBV28 and TRBJ1-5; no firm D call. The CDR3 extends over 15 amino acids. CDR1 is MDHEN, CDR2 SYDVKM, per germline. V gave up 4 bases and J gave up 0 bases, with 10 bases separating them. The full variable domain, in which reference TRBV28 and TRBJ1-5 provide the parts outside the CDR3, is DVKVTQSSRYLVKRTGEKVFLECVQDMDHENMFWYRQDPGLGLRLIYFSYDVKMKEKGDIPEGYSVSREKKERFSLILESASTNQTSMYLCASSWSLDSNQPQHFGDGTRLSIL.

The chain recombines TRBV10-3 with TRBJ2-1; TRBD2 matches at 8 bases. This CDR3 has 18 amino acids. Looked up from germline, CDR1 is ENHRY and CDR2 is SYGVKD. V gave up 2 bases and J gave up 0 bases; unmatched junction bases: 9. The CDR3 spells CAISEPGVAGSSYNEQFF. The CDR3, as DNA: TGTGCCATCAGTGAGCCCGGGGTAGCGGGGAGCTCCTACAATGAGCAGTTCTTC.

This clone was counted a few times. This chain connects TRBV19 to TRBJ1-6, with no clear D. The CDR3 length is 14 residues. The V end was cut by 5 bases, the J end by 5 bases, with 10 bases between. Germline values: CDR1 LNHDA, CDR2 SQIVND (reference sequence). CDR3 DNA: TGTGCCAGTAGTGCCCTTGGAGATAATTCACCCCTCCACTTT. As protein: CASSALGDNSPLHF.

J is TRBJ2-3 and V is TRBV6-1, with 11 bases lining up with TRBD2. Germline CDR1 and CDR2: MNHNS and SASEGT. V dropped 6 bases and J dropped 2; count of bases not matched to a gene: 1. The CDR3 runs 14 residues. Here the CDR3 reads CASRTSGDTDTQYF. The CDR3 DNA reads TGTGCCAGCAGGACTAGCGGGGACACAGATACGCAGTATTTT.

The chain couples TRBV25-1 to TRBJ1-3; perhaps TRBD1 as D (6 bases). The germline V gene encodes CDR1 MGHDK and CDR2 SYGVNS. V was pared by 8 bases and J by 8 bases, with 10 bases between. The CDR3 runs 11 residues. In DNA, the CDR3 is TGTGCCAGCCGGGGGGCGGACACCATATATTTT. It encodes CASRGADTIYF.

A note on this clone: Since a far larger clone is one base different, this is likely a read error. The sample holds other DNA sequences that translate to the same CDR3. This chain connects TRBV7-9 to TRBJ1-2; D is possibly TRBD1 (5 bases). The CDR3 is 13 residues long. Germline assignment: CDR1 SEHNR and CDR2 FQNEAQ (reference sequence). CDR3 in DNA: TGTGCCAGTAGCTTTTTCCAGGGATATGGCTACACCTTC. This encodes CASSFFQGYGYTF. The entire variable domain, with the rest obtained from reference TRBV7-9 and TRBJ1-2, is as follows: DTGVSQNPRHKITKRGQNVTFRCDPISEHNRLYWYRQTLGQGPEFLTYFQNEAQLEKSRLLSDRFSAERPKGSFSTLEIQRTEQGDSAMYLCASSFFQGYGYTFGSGTRLTVV.

The DNA of the CDR3 is TGTGCCACCGGGACTAGCGGCACAGATACGCAGTATTTT. This encodes CATGTSGTDTQYF. The chain carries TRBV5-4 and TRBJ2-3, with 10 bases fitting TRBD2. In germline, CDR1 is SGHNT, CDR2 YYREEE (reference sequence). The CDR3 runs 13 residues. V dropped 9 bases and J dropped 1; count of bases not matched to a gene: 2.

Here the CDR3 DNA reads TGTGCCAGCAGCCAAAGCGGGAGGACCACAGATACGCAGTATTTT. It specifies CASSQSGRTTDTQYF. The J gene is TRBJ2-3, the V gene TRBV7-8; 9 positions agree with TRBD2. Per the germline V gene, CDR1 is SGHVS and CDR2 is FQNEAQ. The length of the CDR3 is 15 residues. V lost 5 bases to trimming and J lost 2 bases; unmatched junction nucleotides: 5.

The CDR3 region has the DNA TGTGCCAGCAGACCCCGGGGGTGGCGGAGGGAGAGGGCAGATACGCAGTATTTT. It encodes CASRPRGWRRERADTQYF. This sequence joins TRBV28 and TRBJ2-3; possible D gene TRBD2, 6 bases. Trimming left V 6 bases short and J 4 bases short, with 26 bases between. Per germline, CDR1 MDHEN and CDR2 SYDVKM. The CDR3 length is 18 residues.

The chain couples TRBV15 to TRBJ2-1; D possibly corresponds to TRBD2 (6 bases). Trimming removed 2 bases at V and 4 bases at J, with 18 bases between. From germline, CDR1 is LNHNV and CDR2 YYDKDF (reference sequence). The CDR3 runs 17 residues. The CDR3 protein is CATSRYGSGVGYNEQFF. CDR3 bases: TGTGCCACCAGCAGATATGGTAGCGGTGTAGGGTACAATGAGCAGTTCTTC. Filled out from reference TRBV15 and TRBJ2-1, the complete variable domain reads DAMVIQNPRYQVTQFGKPVTLSCSQTLNHNVMYWYQQKSSQAPKLLFHYYDKDFNNEADTPDNFQSRRPNTSFCFLDIRSPGLGDTAMYLCATSRYGSGVGYNEQFFGPGTRLTVL.

The DNA for the CDR3 is TGTGCCGCGGCCGGACAGGGGCTCAACTACGAGCAGTACTTC. Its protein is CAAAGQGLNYEQYF. V is TRBV28 and J is TRBJ2-7; 9 bases map to TRBD1. The CDR3 runs to 14 residues. The J segment lost 3 bases and the V segment lost 11 bases, leaving 11 bases of the junction unmatched. Germline CDR1 is MDHEN and CDR2 is SYDVKM.

Notes on this clone: A far larger clone is one base from this, pointing to a likely read error. The rearrangement joins TRBV5-1 to TRBJ2-1; possibly TRBD2 for D (5 bases). This CDR3 region has 15 residues. Germline V gives CDR1 SGHRS, CDR2 YFSETQ. V lost 3 bases and J 7 bases, leaving 17 bases between the germline ends. The CDR3 DNA sequence: TGCGCCAGCAGCTCTTTTGGGGAGCCATTGAATGAGCAGTTCTTC. It codes for CASSSFGEPLNEQFF. Based on the CDR3 plus reference TRBV5-1 and TRBJ2-1, the full variable domain is KAGVTQTPRYLIKTRGQQVTLSCSPISGHRSVSWYQQTPGQGLQFLFEYFSETQRNKGNFPGRFSGRQFSNSRSEMNVSTLELGDSALYLCASSSFGEPLNEQFFGPGTRLTVL.